The table lists the clone carrying this TCR beta chain with many counts. The sample belongs to a study of kidney transplant recipient with SARS-CoV-2 infection. Between the trimmed V and J ends, which lost 1 base and 7 bases, there was a span of 7 bases. This CDR3 spans 12 amino acids. Germline V lookup: CDR1 LGHNA, CDR2 YNFKEQ. TCRdb passed the reads through MiXCR, listing each CDR3 protein once. This table has about 240,000 distinct CDR3 sequences, 29% appearing once. This rearrangement joins TRBV4-2 to TRBJ1-1; D is possibly TRBD1 (5 bases). The sample in question was a blood sample, obtained at baseline and between days 110 and 120 from a kidney transplant recipient. This sequence was found in a male patient aged 25-45 years who had COVID-19 and was a kidney transplant recipient. T cells may partly derive from the graft donor. This CDR3 is CASSQGQLEAFF. The CDR3 coding sequence is TGTGCCAGCAGCCAAGGACAGCTTGAAGCTTTCTTT.